The rows below give T cell receptor beta chains drawn from one sample of a study of T cells after yellow fever vaccination. TCRdb re-called the 5' RACE reads with MiXCR, one entry per CDR3 protein. This sample has 27,000 or so distinct CDR3 sequences, with around 4.3% found just once. The sample in question was CD8+ T cells sorted from PBMCs, obtained 5 days after the yellow fever booster vaccination. The source of these receptors is a man in his thirties or forties who received the YFV17D yellow fever vaccine. Both conserved end residues are part of each CDR3. Fields, in order: V gene, D gene, J gene, clone size, CDR3 protein, CDR3 DNA. A D gene is named only where the DNA matches it firmly. Some rows have no size entry. The others give once, few or many, or a class for an expanded clone.

>TRBV7-2|.|TRBJ2-7|many
CASSLAGQGDYEQYF
TGTGCCAGCAGCTTAGCGGGGCAGGGAGACTACGAGCAGTACTTC
>TRBV27|.|TRBJ2-7|many
CASMGGASYEQYF
TGTGCCAGCATGGGCGGGGCATCCTACGAGCAGTACTTC
>TRBV12-3/TRBV12-4|.|TRBJ1-5|many
CASSLEGQPQHF
TGTGCCAGCAGTTTAGAGGGTCAGCCCCAGCATTTT
>TRBV10-3|TRBD1|TRBJ2-2|.
CAISEQTGDLGELFF
TGTGCCATCAGTGAGCAGACAGGGGACCTCGGGGAGCTGTTTTTT
>TRBV29-1|TRBD1|TRBJ1-3|many
CSVEDSWTGGNTIYF
TGCAGCGTTGAAGATTCATGGACAGGGGGGAACACCATATATTTT
>TRBV4-2|.|TRBJ2-5|many
CASSQGLGETQYF
TGTGCCAGCAGCCAAGGGCTGGGAGAGACCCAGTACTTC
>TRBV14|.|TRBJ2-3|many
CASSRPLGTITDTQYF
TGTGCCAGCAGCCGCCCCCTCGGGACCATCACAGATACGCAGTATTTT
>TRBV7-9|.|TRBJ2-2|many
CAWMAGELFF
TGTGCCTGGATGGCCGGGGAGCTGTTTTTT
>TRBV19|.|TRBJ2-7|many
CASSPGTTYEQYF
TGTGCCAGTAGTCCAGGTACCACCTACGAGCAGTACTTC
>TRBV5-5|.|TRBJ2-1|many
CASSIYEWAVDEQFF
TGTGCCAGCAGCATCTATGAGTGGGCGGTTGATGAGCAGTTCTTC
>TRBV19|TRBD1|TRBJ1-1|many
CASSIGQGANTEAFF
TGTGCCAGTAGTATAGGACAGGGGGCCAACACTGAAGCTTTCTTT
>TRBV7-8|.|TRBJ2-3|many
CASSLALAGYGTDTQYF
TGTGCCAGCAGCTTAGCGCTTGCAGGGTACGGCACAGATACGCAGTATTTT
>TRBV12-3/TRBV12-4|.|TRBJ2-4|many
CASSFLATSKNIQYF
TGTGCCAGCAGTTTCCTGGCCACGAGCAAAAACATTCAGTACTTC
>TRBV19|.|TRBJ2-1|many
CASRNPDYYNEQFF
TGTGCCAGTAGGAACCCGGACTATTACAATGAGCAGTTCTTC
>TRBV27|TRBD2|TRBJ2-1|many
CASSLWGGEQFF
TGTGCCAGCAGTTTGTGGGGAGGGGAGCAGTTCTTC
>TRBV7-7|.|TRBJ2-6|few
CASSSEPPGAGANVLTF
TGTGCTAGCAGCTCAGAGCCACCGGGGGCTGGGGCCAACGTCCTGACTTTC
>TRBV19|.|TRBJ1-1|many
CASSEGRYTEAFF
TGTGCCAGTAGCGAAGGACGGTACACTGAAGCTTTCTTT
>TRBV29-1|TRBD2|TRBJ2-7|many
CSVEGGSSGSGNEQYF
TGCAGCGTTGAAGGGGGTAGTAGCGGCAGCGGGAACGAGCAGTACTTC
>TRBV7-2|TRBD1|TRBJ2-5|few
CASSRQGGPETQYF
TGTGCCAGCAGCCGACAGGGGGGCCCAGAGACCCAGTACTTC
>TRBV10-3|.|TRBJ2-5|many
CAISEPIQGRGETQYF
TGTGCCATCAGTGAGCCGATCCAGGGCAGAGGAGAGACCCAGTACTTC
>TRBV20-1|TRBD1|TRBJ2-3|medium-sized
CSADRTGDQGDTQYF
TGCAGTGCTGACAGGACAGGGGATCAGGGAGATACGCAGTATTTT
>TRBV21-1|.|TRBJ2-3|many
CASSKPNTQSGLDTQYF
TGTGCCAGCAGCAAACCCAATACACAATCAGGGTTAGATACGCAGTATTTT
>TRBV5-1|.|TRBJ2-1|many
CASSPTHRDNEQFF
TGCGCCAGCAGTCCCACACACAGGGACAATGAGCAGTTCTTC
>TRBV30|.|TRBJ1-2|.
CAWRGFSRTLAEYGYTF
TGTGCCTGGAGAGGGTTCAGCAGGACCCTAGCCGAATATGGCTACACCTTC
>TRBV11-1|TRBD1|TRBJ2-2|many
CASSKGQANTGELFF
TGTGCCAGCAGTAAGGGACAGGCCAACACCGGGGAGCTGTTTTTT
>TRBV7-6|.|TRBJ2-7|many
CASSSQADSSYEQYF
TGTGCCAGCAGCTCCCAGGCGGACAGCTCCTACGAGCAGTACTTC
>TRBV7-6|TRBD1|TRBJ2-7|many
CASSSDRGLSHEQYF
TGTGCCAGCAGCTCCGACAGGGGCCTTAGTCACGAGCAGTACTTC
>TRBV2|.|TRBJ2-3|many
CASSEEFGGTSTDTQYF
TGTGCCAGCAGTGAAGAATTCGGCGGGACTAGCACAGATACGCAGTATTTT
>TRBV7-8|.|TRBJ1-4|many
CASSPGQSLRKLFF
TGTGCCAGCAGCCCGGGACAAAGCCTTAGGAAACTGTTTTTT
>TRBV7-9|.|TRBJ2-7|many
CASSPRGGSGEQYF
TGTGCCAGCAGCCCCCGTGGAGGTAGCGGCGAGCAGTACTTC
>TRBV29-1|.|TRBJ1-1|many
CGAGETEAFF
TGCGGCGCCGGGGAAACTGAAGCTTTCTTT
>TRBV7-2|.|TRBJ2-7|.
CASSWGAGREYDEQYF
TGTGCCAGCAGCTGGGGGGCTGGGCGGGAGTACGACGAGCAGTACTTC
>TRBV28|.|TRBJ1-6|many
CASTPPRGPLHF
TGTGCCAGCACCCCTCCAAGGGGACCCCTCCACTTT
>TRBV16|TRBD1|TRBJ1-6|many
CASSQWGQGDSPLHF
TGTGCCAGCAGCCAATGGGGGCAGGGGGATTCACCCCTCCACTTT
>TRBV19|.|TRBJ2-2|many
CASKPLGGNTGELFF
TGTGCGAGTAAGCCACTAGGGGGAAACACCGGGGAGCTGTTTTTT
>TRBV27|TRBD2|TRBJ2-7|.
CASSPGTSGRNEQYF
TGTGCCAGCAGTCCCGGGACTAGCGGGAGAAACGAGCAGTACTTC
>TRBV11-1|TRBD1|TRBJ2-2|many
CASSLGQLFPANTGELFF
TGTGCCAGCAGCTTGGGACAGCTCTTCCCCGCCAACACCGGGGAGCTGTTTTTT
>TRBV7-8|TRBD2|TRBJ2-3|many
CASSLEGLDSDTQYF
TGTGCCAGCAGCTTAGAGGGACTAGATTCAGATACGCAGTATTTT
>TRBV25-1|.|TRBJ1-2|many
CASSDRANYGYTF
TGTGCCAGCAGTGACAGGGCTAACTATGGCTACACCTTC
>TRBV6-5|TRBD1|TRBJ1-1|many
CASNQQGTEAFF
TGTGCCAGCAATCAACAGGGGACTGAAGCTTTCTTT
>TRBV29-1|.|TRBJ2-2|many
CSGEDPTGELFF
TGCAGCGGTGAGGACCCAACCGGGGAGCTGTTTTTT
>TRBV25-1|.|TRBJ2-5|many
CASSDPRTQYF
TGTGCCAGCAGTGATCCCCGTACCCAGTACTTC
>TRBV15|.|TRBJ2-2|many
CATSREKGELAGELFF
TGTGCCACCAGCAGAGAGAAAGGGGAGCTCGCAGGGGAGCTGTTTTTT
>TRBV27|TRBD2|TRBJ2-2|many
CASSWGLAGAAGELFF
TGTGCCAGCAGTTGGGGACTAGCGGGAGCGGCCGGGGAGCTGTTTTTT
>TRBV3-1|.|TRBJ1-1|many
CASALGTEAFF
TGTGCCAGCGCGTTAGGCACTGAAGCTTTCTTT
>TRBV20-1|TRBD1|TRBJ1-2|many
CSARQGDYYGYTF
TGCAGTGCTAGGCAGGGGGATTACTATGGCTACACCTTC
>TRBV11-2|.|TRBJ2-5|few
CASTPESRAQKETQYF
TGTGCCAGCACCCCCGAGAGCAGGGCCCAAAAAGAGACCCAGTACTTC
>TRBV7-3|TRBD2|TRBJ2-3|many
CASSPTSGTGDTQYF
TGTGCCAGCAGCCCGACTAGCGGGACTGGAGATACGCAGTATTTT
>TRBV11-2|.|TRBJ2-7|many
CASSLFGGLAYEQYF
TGTGCCAGCAGCTTATTTGGCGGTCTGGCCTACGAGCAGTACTTC
>TRBV20-1|.|TRBJ1-1|many
CSASEIPGPNTEAFF
TGCAGTGCTAGTGAAATTCCGGGGCCGAACACTGAAGCTTTCTTT
>TRBV6-5|TRBD2|TRBJ2-1|many
CASSYGLAGAFEQFF
TGTGCCAGCAGTTACGGCCTAGCGGGAGCCTTTGAGCAGTTCTTC
>TRBV7-8|.|TRBJ2-4|many
CASSENQGGDIQYF
TGTGCCAGCAGCGAAAACCAGGGGGGGGACATTCAGTACTTC
>TRBV5-1|TRBD1|TRBJ1-2|many
CASNEDRGDYGYTF
TGCGCCAGCAATGAGGACAGGGGAGACTATGGCTACACCTTC
>TRBV6-5|TRBD2|TRBJ2-7|many
CASSYSTQREDEQYF
TGTGCCAGCAGTTACTCGACACAGCGGGAGGACGAGCAGTACTTC